These T cell receptor beta chains were read from a single sample in a study of T cell clonotyping in hematopoietic cell transplantation. The table came from immunoSEQ multiplex PCR; TCRdb's copy has only in-frame clones and leaves some out. The data contain over 6,500 clones, approximately 96% of them seen just once; the ten biggest clones take up approximately 0.5%. Sequenced here: PBMCs, sampled 30 days after allogeneic stem cell transplant. The receptors derive from a male patient aged 40-50 years who had an allogeneic stem cell transplant from a related donor, so the T cells may come from the graft donor. Some clones in this sample may be carry-over from other donors' samples. The CDR3 runs from the conserved cysteine through the conserved F or W. D genes are given only for firm matches. Expanded clones get a size class; other rows say once, few or many, or leave the size out.

TRBD1,TRBV5-1,TRBJ2-2,once,CASSLRDSGTGELFF,TGCGCCAGCAGCTTGCGGGACAGTGGCACCGGGGAGCTGTTTTTT
TRBD1,TRBV7-8,TRBJ1-6,-,CASSPGQIYNSPLHF,TGTGCCAGCAGCCCGGGACAGATTTATAATTCACCCCTCCACTTT
TRBD1,TRBV19,TRBJ1-2,-,CASSIDRADGYTF,TGTGCCAGTAGTATTGACAGGGCCGACGGCTACACCTTC
-,TRBV6-5,TRBJ1-1,-,CASSYSSRAVTEAFF,TGTGCCAGCAGTTACTCTTCGAGGGCAGTCACTGAAGCTTTCTTT
-,TRBV29-1,TRBJ1-4,-,CSVGSSNEKLFF,TGCAGCGTTGGTTCTTCTAATGAAAAACTGTTTTTT
TRBD1,TRBV5-6,TRBJ1-4,-,CASSFGQGDEKLFF,TGTGCCAGCAGCTTTGGACAGGGGGATGAAAAACTGTTTTTT
-,TRBV6-1,TRBJ1-1,-,CASRSANTEAFF,TGTGCCAGCAGGAGCGCGAACACTGAAGCTTTCTTT
TRBD2,TRBV11-1,TRBJ2-3,-,CASSLAASGGATDTQYF,TGTGCCAGCAGCTTAGCGGCTAGCGGGGGGGCCACAGATACGCAGTATTTT
-,TRBV7-2,TRBJ1-1,few,CASSLTQMNTEAFF,TGTGCCAGCAGCTTAACCCAAATGAACACTGAAGCTTTCTTT
-,TRBV28,TRBJ1-5,-,CASTGVVPRSQPQHF,TGTGCCAGCACCGGAGTGGTACCTAGGTCCCAGCCCCAGCATTTT
-,TRBV20-1,TRBJ1-2,-,CSANSVYGYTF,TGCAGTGCAAACAGCGTCTATGGCTACACCTTC
-,TRBV28,TRBJ2-3,-,CASNADSPTDTQYF,TGTGCCAGCAATGCGGACAGCCCCACAGATACGCAGTATTTT
TRBD1,TRBV7-3,TRBJ1-1,-,CASSLIEGARAFF,TGTGCCAGCAGCTTAATCGAGGGGGCTCGAGCTTTCTTT
-,TRBV10-3,TRBJ1-6,-,CAISGTGLNNSPLHF,TGTGCCATCAGTGGGACGGGACTTAATAATTCACCCCTCCACTTT
TRBD1,TRBV11-2,TRBJ1-2,-,CASSLYRGHYGYTF,TGTGCCAGCAGCTTATACAGGGGGCACTATGGCTACACCTTC
-,TRBV6-6,TRBJ2-7,-,CASGNGASVPYEQYF,TGTGCCAGTGGGAACGGGGCTAGCGTTCCCTACGAGCAGTACTTC
-,TRBV6-5,TRBJ2-3,-,CASSYSTGVTDTQYF,TGTGCCAGCAGTTACTCTACGGGGGTCACAGATACGCAGTATTTT
-,TRBV7-2,TRBJ2-3,-,CASTLEGHRIRLSTDTQYF,TGTGCCAGCACCCTGGAGGGGCATCGGATACGACTTAGCACAGATACGCAGTATTTT
-,TRBV5-4,TRBJ2-5,-,CASRRDTHQETQYF,TGTGCCAGCAGGAGGGACACGCACCAAGAGACCCAGTACTTC
-,TRBV6-1,TRBJ2-2,-,CASSVVTLTGELFF,TGTGCCAGCAGTGTTGTGACCTTAACCGGGGAGCTGTTTTTT
-,TRBV28,TRBJ1-2,-,CASSPPTRGSGYTF,TGTGCCAGCAGCCCCCCCACTAGGGGTTCAGGCTACACCTTC
TRBD1,TRBV29-1,TRBJ2-5,-,CSVTQPGQETQYF,TGCAGCGTAACACAACCGGGACAGGAGACCCAGTACTTC
TRBD2,TRBV11-2,TRBJ2-7,-,CASSLDPGLVGEQYF,TGTGCCAGCAGCTTAGATCCCGGACTAGTAGGTGAGCAGTACTTC
-,TRBV11-2,TRBJ2-1,-,CASSLAIYNEQFF,TGTGCCAGCAGCTTAGCCATTTACAATGAGCAGTTCTTC
-,TRBV11-2,TRBJ1-1,-,CASSLMDTEAFF,TGTGCCAGCAGCTTGATGGACACTGAAGCTTTCTTT
-,TRBV2,TRBJ2-2,-,CASSEEQTFTGELFF,TGTGCCAGCAGTGAAGAACAGACTTTCACCGGGGAGCTGTTTTTT
TRBD1,TRBV5-1,TRBJ1-3,-,CASSLGDSRNTIYF,TGCGCCAGCAGCTTGGGGGACAGCCGAAACACCATATATTTT
-,TRBV2,TRBJ2-7,few,CASSEGTPTEQYF,TGTGCCAGCAGTGAGGGGACCCCAACCGAGCAGTACTTC
-,TRBV6-6,TRBJ2-7,once,CASSYSRFGGTGEQYF,TGTGCCAGCAGTTACTCGAGATTTGGGGGAACTGGCGAGCAGTACTTC
TRBD1,TRBV6-5,TRBJ1-6,-,CASSKTGADSPLHF,TGTGCCAGCAGTAAAACAGGGGCGGATTCACCCCTCCACTTT
TRBD1,TRBV30,TRBJ1-2,-,CAWSVIGGDGYTF,TGTGCCTGGAGTGTTATAGGGGGCGATGGCTACACCTTC
-,TRBV30,TRBJ2-7,once,CAWSAGGAGYEQYF,TGTGCCTGGAGCGCAGGAGGGGCAGGTTACGAGCAGTACTTC
TRBD2,TRBV7-2,TRBJ2-5,-,CASSSPGLAGGAETQYF,TGTGCCAGCAGCTCACCGGGACTAGCGGGAGGTGCTGAGACCCAGTACTTC
-,TRBV30,TRBJ1-2,-,CAWSVGDEAYYGYTF,TGTGCCTGGAGTGTAGGGGATGAGGCATACTATGGCTACACCTTC
-,TRBV30,TRBJ2-3,-,CAWSVLIADTQYF,TGTGCCTGGAGTGTACTCATAGCAGATACGCAGTATTTT
-,TRBV13,TRBJ1-1,once,CASSLGPSEAFF,TGTGCCAGCAGCTTGGGACCCTCCGAGGCTTTCTTT
-,TRBV28,TRBJ1-2,-,CASSPGQWGYGYTF,TGTGCCAGCAGCCCAGGACAGTGGGGCTATGGCTACACCTTC
-,TRBV7-2,TRBJ2-6,-,CASHPPGSGANVLTF,TGTGCCAGCCACCCCCCAGGGTCTGGGGCCAACGTCCTGACTTTC
TRBD1,TRBV29-1,TRBJ2-5,-,CSASRTGPQETQYF,TGCAGCGCCTCCCGGACAGGCCCCCAAGAGACCCAGTACTTC
-,TRBV6-1,TRBJ1-2,-,CASSEVGGRGYTF,TGTGCCAGCAGTGAAGTAGGTGGGCGCGGCTACACCTTC